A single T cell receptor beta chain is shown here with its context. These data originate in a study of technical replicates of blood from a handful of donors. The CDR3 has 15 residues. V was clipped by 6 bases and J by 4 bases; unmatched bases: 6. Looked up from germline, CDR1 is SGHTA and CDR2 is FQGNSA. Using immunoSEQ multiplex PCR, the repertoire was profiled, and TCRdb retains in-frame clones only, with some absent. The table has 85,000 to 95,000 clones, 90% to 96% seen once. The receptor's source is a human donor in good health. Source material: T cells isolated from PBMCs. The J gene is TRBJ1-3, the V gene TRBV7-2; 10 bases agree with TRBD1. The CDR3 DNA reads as TGTGCCAGCAGTTTGACAGGGGGCACCGGAAACACCATATATTTT. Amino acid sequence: CASSLTGGTGNTIYF.